This T cell receptor (beta chain) was sequenced in a study of CD8 T cells in ankylosing spondylitis. Points from the study as a whole: Blood from ankylosing spondylitis patients appeared to carry a characteristic roughly 8-variant TCR beta motif.

A single record per CDR3 protein comes from TCRdb applying MiXCR to the 5' RACE reads. The table has approximately 500,000 distinct CDR3 sequences, over 9.5% seen once; the top ten hold over 6.5%. A word on this clonotype: Its antigen is unidentified.

The ends were cut back, 5 bases at V and 4 bases at J, with 14 bases in the middle. The CDR3 has 14 residues. The germline gives CDR1 DFQATT, CDR2 SNEGSKA (reference sequence). Material: blood, either unsorted or a sorted T cell fraction (not recorded which). The receptor was isolated from a male donor with ankylosing spondylitis. The genes are TRBV20-1 and TRBJ2-2, with D uncertain. The CDR3 bases are TGCAGTGCTCATAGAGCAGGTGGCACCGGGGAGCTGTTTTTT. This gives the protein CSAHRAGGTGELFF.